This note documents a single T cell receptor beta chain sequence. Its antigen is not identified. At one of its ends the junction is not consistent with the germline gene, which may arise from a read error. The data derive from a study of T cells in localized non-small cell lung cancer. The method was immunoSEQ multiplex PCR; TCRdb's version includes in-frame clones alone and lacks a portion of them. The repertoire consists of about 70,000 clones, with around 85% occurring once and the leading ten covering 20% to 25%. General study findings and limits: Higher blood T cell density tracked longer overall survival. Paired adjacent lung recovered a median roughly 54 of the top 100 tumor clones. Heterogeneity within the tumor remains possible, as just one region underwent sequencing. Uninvolved neighboring lung showed the greatest T cell clonality, exceeding tumor.

Sequencing was performed on peripheral blood, taken before any cancer treatment. This TCR was sampled from a male donor aged 60 or over with stage III squamous cell lung carcinoma.

The CDR3 spells CASSSSSRGTDTQYF. Here the CDR3 DNA reads TGTGCTAGCAGCTCTAGCAGTAGGGGAACAGATACGCAGTATTTT. The genes are TRBV7-7 and TRBJ2-3; the D gene could be TRBD1 or TRBD2 (5 bases each). CDR1 and CDR2 from the germline V gene are SSHAT and FNYEAQ (reference sequence). This CDR3 has 15 residues.